What follows are 4 T cell receptor beta chains derived from one specimen sequenced in a study of T cells in severe cutaneous drug reactions. Carbamazepine had induced Stevens-Johnson syndrome or toxic epidermal necrolysis in the sequenced donors. Libraries were made by iRepertoire multiplex PCR with TCR subtype-specific primers for bulk and single-cell sequencing. TCRdb processed the multiplex PCR reads again and assigns one entry to each CDR3 protein, with no DNA. The sample is made up of 21,000 or so distinct CDR3 sequences, and the top ten hold under 8.5% of it. Sequenced input: PBMCs. These receptors all stem from a human donor with toxic epidermal necrolysis, a severe cutaneous drug reaction.

CDR3: CASNTGTSASAEQFF. The chain uses TRBV5-1 and TRBJ2-1; TCRdb's D gene call, TRBD2, goes unchecked for lack of DNA. The CDR3 is 15 residues long. The germline V gene has CDR1 SGHRS and CDR2 YFSETQ.

The V call is TRBV6-1, the J call TRBJ1-2; TCRdb designates TRBD1, a call that cannot be tested without DNA. This CDR3 contains 16 residues. From germline, CDR1 is MNHNS and CDR2 SASEGT. The CDR3: CASSASGDRRYYGYTF.

This clonotype is classed as medium-sized by frequency. V usage is TRBV6-6 and J usage is TRBJ2-2. The germline V gene has CDR1 MNHNY and CDR2 SVGAGI (reference sequence). The CDR3 consists of 11 residues. CDR3 sequence reads: CASTVDGELFF.

This clonotype shows up as medium-sized by frequency. This rearrangement joins TRBV30 to TRBJ2-2. This CDR3 has 12 residues. The V gene's germline CDR1 is GTSNPN and CDR2 SVGIG (reference sequence). The CDR3 region is CAWSSGTGELFF.